This record covers a single T cell receptor beta chain. The antigen is unknown. Study-level findings and limits: Greatest tumor Treg TCR overlap was with tumor naive CD4+ cells.

MiXCR was run by TCRdb on the 5' RACE reads, yielding one entry per CDR3 protein. This table has about 54,000 distinct CDR3 sequences, roughly 17% appearing once. The germline gives CDR1 SGHRS, CDR2 YFSETQ. The CDR3 has 16 amino acids. V lost 6 bases and J 2 bases, leaving 17 bases between the germline ends. V gene TRBV5-1 combines with J gene TRBJ2-2; D remains ambiguous. The sequenced sample was naive CD4+ T cells sorted from blood. The subset is: naive CD4+ T cells, CD4+CD45RA+CD25-. This sequence was found in a female donor with breast cancer. CDR3 in DNA: TGCGCCAGCATTCGTATGCCTGGCGAAAACACCGGGGAGCTGTTTTTT. Its translation: CASIRMPGENTGELFF.